Shown below are 13 T cell receptor beta chains from a single sample sequenced in a study of cytomegalovirus exposure and HLA in healthy donors. Amplification used 60 Vbeta primers and 13 Jbeta primers. Sequenced by immunoSEQ multiplex PCR; TCRdb stores in-frame clones only, minus some. The sample has about 150,000 clones, approximately 79% seen once. Sequenced: PBMCs. The receptors derive from a man between 45 and 60 years old in good health and CMV-seropositive.

The J gene is TRBJ1-1, the V gene TRBV5-1; D is uncertain. The CDR3 sequence is 13 residues long. The V end lost 1 base, the J end lost 2 bases, and 6 bases lay between the germline ends. Per germline, CDR1 SGHRS and CDR2 YFSETQ. The CDR3 protein is CASSLYLNTEAFF. The CDR3 nucleotides read TGCGCCAGCAGCTTGTATCTTAACACTGAAGCTTTCTTT. Looking up the rest from reference TRBV5-1 and TRBJ1-1 gives the full variable domain: KAGVTQTPRYLIKTRGQQVTLSCSPISGHRSVSWYQQTPGQGLQFLFEYFSETQRNKGNFPGRFSGRQFSNSRSEMNVSTLELGDSALYLCASSLYLNTEAFFGQGTRLTVV.

The genes are TRBV18 and TRBJ1-2; D is possibly TRBD1 (5 bases). The V gene's germline CDR1 is KGHSH and CDR2 LQKENI. CDR3 length equals 15 residues. Trimming removed 3 bases at V and 7 bases at J, with 18 bases between. CDR3 sequence reads: CASSPFLRGFSGYTF. The CDR3 DNA sequence: TGTGCCAGCTCACCCTTCCTACGGGGGTTCAGTGGCTACACCTTC. Full variable domain (outside the CDR3, taken from reference TRBV18 and TRBJ1-2): NAGVMQNPRHLVRRRGQEARLRCSPMKGHSHVYWYRQLPEEGLKFMVYLQKENIIDESGMPKERFSAEFPKEGPSILRIQQVVRGDSAAYFCASSPFLRGFSGYTFGSGTRLTVV.

This chain joins TRBV5-1 and TRBJ1-1; a possible D gene is TRBD1 (6 bases). There are 13 residues in the CDR3. Trimming took off 2 bases at V and 1 base at J, with 6 bases between the two ends. Germline V gene lookup returns CDR1 SGHRS and CDR2 YFSETQ. CDR3 sequence (DNA): TGCGCCAGCAGCTTAGGGGGGAACACTGAAGCTTTCTTT. This sequence encodes CASSLGGNTEAFF.

The chain couples TRBV4-2 to TRBJ2-1; 15 bases are a match to TRBD2. Unmatched junction bases numbered 4, after V lost 1 base and J lost 6 bases. CDR1 is LGHNA, CDR2 YNFKEQ, per germline. This CDR3 is built from 17 residues. In nucleotides, the CDR3 is TGTGCCAGCAGCCAAGGGACTAGCGGGGGGGCGGTCAATGAGCAGTTCTTC. Residues: CASSQGTSGGAVNEQFF.

V and J are TRBV2 and TRBJ2-3, with 10 bases aligning to TRBD1. The CDR3 has 15 residues. The germline CDR1 and CDR2 sequences are SNHLY and FYNNEI. After removal of 7 bases from V and 2 bases from J, the junction contained 6 bases not matched to a gene. CDR3 protein: CASTDRGLNTDTQYF. The DNA of the CDR3 is TGTGCCAGCACCGACAGGGGGCTCAACACAGATACGCAGTATTTT.

The V call is TRBV5-4, the J call TRBJ1-2; tentative D call: TRBD1 (5 bases). The V gene's germline CDR1 is SGHNT and CDR2 YYREEE (reference sequence). The CDR3 has 16 residues. V lost 4 bases and J 8 bases, leaving 24 bases between the germline ends. CDR3 DNA sequence: TGTGCCAGCAGCGCGGGAGGGCAGGGACTGGGGAGGGGCTACACCTTC. It translates to CASSAGGQGLGRGYTF. Based on the CDR3 plus reference TRBV5-4 and TRBJ1-2, the full variable domain is ETGVTQSPTHLIKTRGQQVTLRCSSQSGHNTVSWYQQALGQGPQFIFQYYREEENGRGNFPPRFSGLQFPNYSSELNVNALELDDSALYLCASSAGGQGLGRGYTFGSGTRLTVV.

The chain uses TRBV5-1 and TRBJ2-3; D gene ambiguous. Germline V CDR1 and CDR2: SGHRS, YFSETQ. The CDR3 contains 15 residues. Trimming removed 5 bases at V and 2 bases at J, with 15 bases between. The DNA of the CDR3 is TGCGCCAGCAGGCGTCGGGTAGATCTCACAGATACGCAGTATTTT. This encodes CASRRRVDLTDTQYF.

The chain is built from TRBV25-1 and TRBJ2-6, with TRBD1 as a possible D gene (6 bases). This CDR3 is built from 16 residues. Per germline, CDR1 MGHDK and CDR2 SYGVNS. V was clipped by 9 bases and J by 0 bases, with 15 bases between them. The CDR3 bases are TGTGCCAGTAAGGGGGTGGACGACTCTGGGGCCAACGTCCTGACTTTC. Its translation is CASKGVDDSGANVLTF.

V is TRBV28 and J is TRBJ1-2; D not certain. The CDR3 runs 12 residues. Germline assignment: CDR1 MDHEN and CDR2 SYDVKM. The V end was cut by 3 bases, the J end by 0 bases, with 2 bases between. For the CDR3, the DNA is TGTGCCAGCAGTTTCTCTAACTATGGCTACACCTTC. It translates to CASSFSNYGYTF.

This clone was picked up a small number of times. The rearrangement uses TRBV18 and TRBJ2-1, with 16 bases aligning to TRBD2. The germline V gene has CDR1 KGHSH and CDR2 LQKENI. V lost 3 bases, J lost 0 bases, and 5 bases stayed unmatched. The CDR3 length is 19 residues. Written as DNA, the CDR3 is TGTGCCAGCTCACCGGGACTAGCGGGAGGGCCGGGCTCCTACAATGAGCAGTTCTTC. It yields the protein CASSPGLAGGPGSYNEQFF.

The rearrangement links TRBV28 to TRBJ2-7; 7 nucleotides align to TRBD2. The CDR3 sequence is 16 residues long. Germline lookup yields CDR1 MDHEN and CDR2 SYDVKM. After removal of 1 base from V and 4 bases from J, the junction contained 10 bases not matched to a gene. CDR3 in amino acids: CASSLSLGGGSYEQYF. Written as DNA, the CDR3 is TGTGCCAGCAGTTTATCCTTGGGGGGAGGGAGTTACGAGCAGTACTTC. Supplemented by reference TRBV28 and TRBJ2-7, the full variable domain reads DVKVTQSSRYLVKRTGEKVFLECVQDMDHENMFWYRQDPGLGLRLIYFSYDVKMKEKGDIPEGYSVSREKKERFSLILESASTNQTSMYLCASSLSLGGGSYEQYFGPGTRLTVT.

This chain joins TRBV5-1 and TRBJ1-1; 7 bases are shared with TRBD1. The CDR3 totals 15 residues. Germline lookup yields CDR1 SGHRS and CDR2 YFSETQ. J was trimmed by 1 base and V by 1 base; bases with no gene match: 4. DNA of the CDR3: TGCGCCAGCAGCTTGATGACAGGGCCGAACACTGAAGCTTTCTTT. This sequence encodes CASSLMTGPNTEAFF.

The chain combines TRBV11-3 with TRBJ2-2; 10 nucleotides align to TRBD2. Germline CDR1 reads SGHNT; CDR2 reads YENEEA. The CDR3 sequence is 14 residues long. J lost 5 bases, V lost 5 bases, and 2 bases had no gene match. CDR3: CASSKREGTGELFF. CDR3 nucleotide sequence: TGTGCCAGCAGCAAGCGGGAGGGGACCGGGGAGCTGTTTTTT.